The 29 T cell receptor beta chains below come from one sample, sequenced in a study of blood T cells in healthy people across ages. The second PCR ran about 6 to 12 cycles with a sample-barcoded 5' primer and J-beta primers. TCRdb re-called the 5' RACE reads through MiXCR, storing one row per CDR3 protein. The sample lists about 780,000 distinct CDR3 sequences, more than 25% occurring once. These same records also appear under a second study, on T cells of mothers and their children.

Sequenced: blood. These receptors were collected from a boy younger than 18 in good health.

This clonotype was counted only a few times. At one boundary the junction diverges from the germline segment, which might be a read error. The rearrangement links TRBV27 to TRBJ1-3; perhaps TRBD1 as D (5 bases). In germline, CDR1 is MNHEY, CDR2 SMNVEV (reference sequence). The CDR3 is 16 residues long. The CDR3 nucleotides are TGTGCCAGCAGCTTCGGGACTCCCGACTCTGGAAACACCACATATTTT. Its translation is CASSFGTPDSGNTTYF.

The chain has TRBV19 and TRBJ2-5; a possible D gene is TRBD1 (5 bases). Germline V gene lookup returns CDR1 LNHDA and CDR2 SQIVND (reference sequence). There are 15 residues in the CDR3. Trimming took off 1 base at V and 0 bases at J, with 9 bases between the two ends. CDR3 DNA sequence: TGTGCCAGTAGTATAGCGGCAGGGCACCAAGAGACCCAGTACTTC. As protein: CASSIAAGHQETQYF.

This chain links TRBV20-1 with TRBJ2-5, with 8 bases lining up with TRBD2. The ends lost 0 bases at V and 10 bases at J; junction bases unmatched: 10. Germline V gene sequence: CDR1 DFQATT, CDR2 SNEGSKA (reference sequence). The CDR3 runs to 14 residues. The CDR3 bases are TGCAGTGCTAGAGATCAAAAGCGGGGGCGGTACCAGTACTTC. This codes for CSARDQKRGRYQYF.

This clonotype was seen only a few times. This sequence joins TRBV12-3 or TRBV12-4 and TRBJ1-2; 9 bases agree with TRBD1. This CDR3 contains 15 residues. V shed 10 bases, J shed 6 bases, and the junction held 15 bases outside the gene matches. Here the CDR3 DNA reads TGTGCCATCAAGCCGGGACAGGGCAACCCCCATGGCTACACCTTC. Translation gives CAIKPGQGNPHGYTF.

CDR3 amino acids: CASSQVPGAPGEQYF. The CDR3 coding sequence is TGTGCCAGCAGCCAAGTTCCGGGGGCGCCGGGGGAGCAGTACTTC. The V call is TRBV3-1, the J call TRBJ2-5; possibly TRBD1 or TRBD2 for D (6 bases each). Germline V CDR1 and CDR2: LGHDT, YNNKEL (reference sequence). The CDR3 consists of 15 residues. V lost 1 base and J lost 11, with 20 bases in between.

The DNA of the CDR3 is TGTGCCAGCTCACCATACAGGGCAGACCAGCCCCAGCATTTT. Amino acid sequence: CASSPYRADQPQHF. The V gene is TRBV18, the J gene TRBJ1-5; TRBD1 might be the D (6 bases). Germline lookup yields CDR1 KGHSH and CDR2 LQKENI. This CDR3 is built from 14 residues. V lost 2 bases and J 7 bases, leaving 12 bases between the germline ends.

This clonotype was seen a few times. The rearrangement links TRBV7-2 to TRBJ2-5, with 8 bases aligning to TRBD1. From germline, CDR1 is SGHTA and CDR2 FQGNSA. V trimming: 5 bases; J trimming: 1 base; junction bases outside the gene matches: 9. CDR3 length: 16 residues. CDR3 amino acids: CASSPVGTGAQETQYF. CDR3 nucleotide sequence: TGTGCCAGCAGCCCCGTTGGGACAGGAGCCCAAGAGACCCAGTACTTC. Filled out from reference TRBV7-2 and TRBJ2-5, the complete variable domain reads GAGVSQSPSNKVTEKGKDVELRCDPISGHTALYWYRQSLGQGLEFLIYFQGNSAPDKSGLPSDRFSAERTGGSVSTLTIQRTQQEDSAVYLCASSPVGTGAQETQYFGPGTRLLVL.

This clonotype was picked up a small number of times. The CDR3 sequence is CASSTSRGSTANYGYTF. The DNA for the CDR3 is TGCGCCAGCAGCACCTCGAGAGGATCGACAGCTAACTATGGCTACACCTTC. This chain links TRBV5-1 with TRBJ1-2; maybe TRBD1 (5 bases). Trimming shortened V by 4 bases and J by 0 bases, and 19 bases separated the two germline ends. CDR1 SGHRS and CDR2 YFSETQ come from the germline V gene. The CDR3 is 17 amino acids.

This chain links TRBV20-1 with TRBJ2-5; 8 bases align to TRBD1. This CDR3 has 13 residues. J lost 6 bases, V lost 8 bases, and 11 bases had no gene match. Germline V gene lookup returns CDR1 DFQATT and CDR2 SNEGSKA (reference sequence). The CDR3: CSIYVDRDKTQYF. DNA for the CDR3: TGCAGTATCTATGTGGACAGGGACAAGACCCAGTACTTC.

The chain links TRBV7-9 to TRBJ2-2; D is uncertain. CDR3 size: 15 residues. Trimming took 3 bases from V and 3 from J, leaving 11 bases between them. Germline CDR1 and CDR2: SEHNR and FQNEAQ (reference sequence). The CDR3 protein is CASSFPGWDTGELFF. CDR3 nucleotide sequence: TGTGCCAGCAGCTTTCCTGGCTGGGACACCGGGGAGCTGTTTTTT.

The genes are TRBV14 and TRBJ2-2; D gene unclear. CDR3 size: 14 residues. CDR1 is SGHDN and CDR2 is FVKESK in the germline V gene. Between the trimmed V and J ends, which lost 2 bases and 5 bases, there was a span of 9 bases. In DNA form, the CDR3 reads TGTGCCAGCAGCCAAACGCGAACAACCGGGGAGCTGTTTTTT. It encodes CASSQTRTTGELFF. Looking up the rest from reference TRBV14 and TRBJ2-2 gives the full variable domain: EAGVTQFPSHSVIEKGQTVTLRCDPISGHDNLYWYRRVMGKEIKFLLHFVKESKQDESGMPNNRFLAERTGGTYSTLKVQPAELEDSGVYFCASSQTRTTGELFFGEGSRLTVL.

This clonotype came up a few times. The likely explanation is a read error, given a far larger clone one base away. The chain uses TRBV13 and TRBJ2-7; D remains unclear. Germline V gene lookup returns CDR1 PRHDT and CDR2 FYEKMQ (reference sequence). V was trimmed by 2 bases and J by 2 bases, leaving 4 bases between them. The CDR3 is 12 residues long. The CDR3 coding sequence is TGTGCCAGCAGCTTACAGGCCTACGAGCAGTACTTC. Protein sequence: CASSLQAYEQYF.

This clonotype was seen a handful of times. The CDR3 spells CSGAGQIQETQYF. CDR3 bases: TGCAGCGGTGCGGGACAGATCCAAGAGACCCAGTACTTC. V gene TRBV29-1 combines with J gene TRBJ2-5; maybe TRBD1 (7 bases). The germline gives CDR1 SQVTM, CDR2 ANQGSEA. The CDR3 is 13 amino acids. V lost 7 bases and J 1 base, leaving 13 bases between the germline ends.

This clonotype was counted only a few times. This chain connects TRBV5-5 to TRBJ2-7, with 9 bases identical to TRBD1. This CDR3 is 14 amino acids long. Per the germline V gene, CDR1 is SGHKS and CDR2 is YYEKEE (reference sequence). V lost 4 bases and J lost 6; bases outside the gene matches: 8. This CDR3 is CASSPGTGLPEQYF. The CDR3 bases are TGTGCCAGCAGCCCCGGGACAGGGTTACCCGAGCAGTACTTC.

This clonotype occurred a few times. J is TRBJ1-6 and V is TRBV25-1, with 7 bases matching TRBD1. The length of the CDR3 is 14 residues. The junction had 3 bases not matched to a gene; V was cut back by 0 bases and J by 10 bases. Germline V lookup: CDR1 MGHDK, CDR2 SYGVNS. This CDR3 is CASSEYTGASPLHF. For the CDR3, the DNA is TGTGCCAGCAGTGAATACACAGGGGCCTCACCCCTCCACTTT.

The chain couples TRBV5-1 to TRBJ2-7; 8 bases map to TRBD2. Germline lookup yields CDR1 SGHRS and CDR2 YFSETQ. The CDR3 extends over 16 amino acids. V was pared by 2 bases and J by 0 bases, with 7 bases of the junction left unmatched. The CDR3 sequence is CASSLFSGVSSYEQYF. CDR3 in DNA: TGCGCCAGCAGCTTATTTAGCGGGGTCTCCTCCTACGAGCAGTACTTC.

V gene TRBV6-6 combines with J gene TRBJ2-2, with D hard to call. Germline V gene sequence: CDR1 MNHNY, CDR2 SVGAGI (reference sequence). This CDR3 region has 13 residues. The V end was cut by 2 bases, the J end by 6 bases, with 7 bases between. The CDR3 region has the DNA TGTGCCAGCAGTTACGGGGTTCCCGGGGAGCTGTTTTTT. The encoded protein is CASSYGVPGELFF.

The CDR3 coding sequence is TGTGCCAGCGGCCCCCCCGTCGGGACCTCAAGCATCCTCACCGGGGAGCTGTTTTTT. Amino acid sequence: CASGPPVGTSSILTGELFF. This rearrangement joins TRBV7-9 to TRBJ2-2; D tentatively fits TRBD1 or TRBD2 (5 bases each). The CDR3 spans 19 residues. Trimming shortened V by 8 bases and J by 4 bases, and 29 bases separated the two germline ends. From germline, CDR1 is SEHNR and CDR2 FQNEAQ (reference sequence).

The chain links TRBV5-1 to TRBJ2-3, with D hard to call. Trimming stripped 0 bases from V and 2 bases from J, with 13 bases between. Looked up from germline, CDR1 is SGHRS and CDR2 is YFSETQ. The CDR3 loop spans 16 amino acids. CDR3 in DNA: TGCGCCAGCAGCTTGGCGGTCGATTTGGCCACAGATACGCAGTATTTT. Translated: CASSLAVDLATDTQYF.

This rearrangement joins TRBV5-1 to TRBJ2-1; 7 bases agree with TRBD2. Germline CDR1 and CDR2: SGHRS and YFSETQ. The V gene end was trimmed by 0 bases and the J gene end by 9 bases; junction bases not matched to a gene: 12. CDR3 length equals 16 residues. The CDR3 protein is CASSLDIRREMGEQFF. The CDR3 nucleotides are TGCGCCAGCAGCTTGGATATTCGGCGGGAGATGGGTGAGCAGTTCTTC.

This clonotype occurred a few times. The DNA of the CDR3 is TGTGCCAGCTCCTCGACAGGGGTCGGGAAAATTTCACCCCTCCACTTT. This encodes CASSSTGVGKISPLHF. The V gene is TRBV28, the J gene TRBJ1-6, with TRBD1 identical over 8 bases. The J segment lost 9 bases and the V segment lost 8 bases, leaving 15 bases of the junction unmatched. The CDR3 has 16 residues. Germline-derived CDR1 and CDR2 are MDHEN and SYDVKM.

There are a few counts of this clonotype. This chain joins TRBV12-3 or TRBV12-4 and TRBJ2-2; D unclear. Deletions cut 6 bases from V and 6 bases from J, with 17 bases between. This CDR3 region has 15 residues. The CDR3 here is CASRKESGGAGELFF. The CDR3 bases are TGTGCCAGCAGAAAAGAGTCGGGCGGCGCCGGGGAGCTGTTTTTT.

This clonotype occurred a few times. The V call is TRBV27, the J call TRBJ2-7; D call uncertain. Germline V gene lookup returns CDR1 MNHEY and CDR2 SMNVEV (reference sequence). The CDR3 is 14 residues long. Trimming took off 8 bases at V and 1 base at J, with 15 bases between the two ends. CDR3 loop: CASGHRATSYEQYF. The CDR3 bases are TGTGCCAGCGGCCATCGGGCCACATCCTACGAGCAGTACTTC.

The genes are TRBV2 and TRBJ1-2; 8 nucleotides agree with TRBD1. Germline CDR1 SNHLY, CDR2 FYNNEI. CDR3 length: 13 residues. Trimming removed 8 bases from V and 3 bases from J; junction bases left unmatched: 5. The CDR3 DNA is TGTGCCAGCGGGGAGGACAGGGACTATGGCTACACCTTC. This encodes CASGEDRDYGYTF. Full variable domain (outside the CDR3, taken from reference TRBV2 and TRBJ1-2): EPEVTQTPSHQVTQMGQEVILRCVPISNHLYFYWYRQILGQKVEFLVSFYNNEISEKSEIFDDQFSVERPDGSNFTLKIRSTKLEDSAMYFCASGEDRDYGYTFGSGTRLTVV.

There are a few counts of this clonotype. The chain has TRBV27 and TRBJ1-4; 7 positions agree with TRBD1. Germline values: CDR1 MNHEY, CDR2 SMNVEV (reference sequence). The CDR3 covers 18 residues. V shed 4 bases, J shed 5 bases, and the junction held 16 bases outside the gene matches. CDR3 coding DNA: TGTGCCAGCAGTTCGTACCCCCCCGGGACAGCAGAAAATGAAAAACTGTTTTTT. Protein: CASSSYPPGTAENEKLFF.

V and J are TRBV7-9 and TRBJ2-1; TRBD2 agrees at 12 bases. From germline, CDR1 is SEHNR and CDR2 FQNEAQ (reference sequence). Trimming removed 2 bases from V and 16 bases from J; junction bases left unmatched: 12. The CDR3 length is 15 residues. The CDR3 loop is CASSLPPSGGASAFF. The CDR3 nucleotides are TGTGCCAGCAGCTTACCTCCTAGCGGGGGGGCCAGCGCCTTCTTC.

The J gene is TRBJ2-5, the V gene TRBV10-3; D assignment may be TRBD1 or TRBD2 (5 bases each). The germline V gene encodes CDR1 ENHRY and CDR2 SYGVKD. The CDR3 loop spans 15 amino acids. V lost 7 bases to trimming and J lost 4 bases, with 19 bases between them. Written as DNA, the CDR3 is TGTGCCATCAAGGCAGGGAGCGAGAGTAGAGAGACCCAGTACTTC. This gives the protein CAIKAGSESRETQYF.

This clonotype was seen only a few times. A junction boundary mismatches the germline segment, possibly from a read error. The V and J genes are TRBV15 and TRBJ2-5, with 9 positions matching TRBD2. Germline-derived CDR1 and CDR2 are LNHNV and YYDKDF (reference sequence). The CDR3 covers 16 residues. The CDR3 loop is CATSREARGGKETQYF. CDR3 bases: TGTGCCACCAGTAGAGAGGCGCGGGGGGGTAAAGAGACCCAGTACTTC.

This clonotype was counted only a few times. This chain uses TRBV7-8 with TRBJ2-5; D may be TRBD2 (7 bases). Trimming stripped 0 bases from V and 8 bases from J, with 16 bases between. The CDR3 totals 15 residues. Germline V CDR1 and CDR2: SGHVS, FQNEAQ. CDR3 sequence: CASSLASGGVRTQYF. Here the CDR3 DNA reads TGTGCCAGCAGCTTAGCTTCGGGGGGCGTGCGAACCCAGTACTTC.